This TCR beta chain was sequenced during a study of cytomegalovirus exposure and HLA in healthy donors. Whole-study context: Inside one of the first data releases sat around 77 million unique TCRs taken from HLA-typed donors.

Broader study findings: The authors later found most CMV-associated TCR beta chains appeared HLA-restricted.

Note on this clone: Antigen: not known.

The CDR3 covers 19 residues. Germline loops: CDR1 SEHNR, CDR2 FQNEAQ (reference sequence). V shed 5 bases, J shed 0 bases, and the junction held 9 bases outside the gene matches. PCR amplification relied on 60 Vbeta primers (plus 13 Jbeta primers). Assay: immunoSEQ multiplex PCR; the TCRdb copy retains only in-frame clones and omits some. There are roughly 160,000 clones in the sample; about four fifths occur only once, and about 0.37% lies in the top ten. In nominal health when sampled, donors likely had unrecorded immune exposures nonetheless. This sequence was found in a boy aged 2 to 9 in good health and CMV-seronegative. The sequenced material came from PBMCs. The rearrangement joins TRBV7-9 to TRBJ2-5; 16 bases are a match to TRBD2. The CDR3 nucleotides read TGTGCCAGCAGCCCCGACGGGACTAGCGGGAGGGCCGACCAAGAGACCCAGTACTTC. It codes for CASSPDGTSGRADQETQYF.